The clone carrying this T cell receptor beta chain was detected only a few times. Its matching antigen is unknown. This record belongs to a study of CD8 T cells in ankylosing spondylitis. Study-wide results and limits: Past research had described some motif variants in reactive arthritis synovial fluid and blood. About 8 highly homologous variants made up a TCR beta motif that seemed to typify ankylosing spondylitis blood.

This CDR3 comprises 16 residues. Trimming stripped 4 bases from V and 0 bases from J, with 14 bases between. Germline-derived CDR1 and CDR2 are SEHNR and FQNEAQ (reference sequence). TCRdb used MiXCR to reprocess the 5' RACE reads, holding one entry per CDR3 protein. The repertoire consists of about 340,000 distinct CDR3 sequences, with 14% to 15% occurring once and the leading ten covering 0.95% to 1.4%. Material: blood, either unsorted or a sorted T cell fraction (not recorded which). The chain couples TRBV7-9 to TRBJ2-3; no clear D. The sequence derives from a male donor with ankylosing spondylitis or in good health (not recorded which). The CDR3 protein is CASSSTLLGSTDTQYF. In nucleotides, the CDR3 is TGTGCCAGCAGCTCGACTCTGCTTGGGAGCACAGATACGCAGTATTTT.